The 9 T cell receptor beta chains below come from one sample, sequenced in a study of T-cell reconstitution after alpha-beta-depleted transplantation in children. It was with unique molecular identifiers that the TCRbeta library was prepared. TCRdb redid the calling of the PCR reads with MiXCR, one entry per CDR3 protein. This sample yields fewer than 550,000 distinct CDR3 sequences, of which about an eighth are seen a single time; 13% to 15% belongs to the top ten. This sample comprised PBMCs, mostly from graft donor cells, obtained 180 days after TCRalphabeta/CD19-depleted stem cell transplant. These receptors originate from a female patient between 2 and 10 years old who had a stem cell transplant for aplastic anemia, so the T cells may come from the graft donor.

This clonotype was observed a few times. The chain employs TRBV28 and TRBJ2-2; 7 bases are a match to TRBD1. V shed 4 bases and J 2 bases; nucleotides not matched to a gene: 4. Germline V gene lookup returns CDR1 MDHEN and CDR2 SYDVKM. This CDR3 contains 15 residues. In DNA form, the CDR3 reads TGTGCCAGCAGTTGGGGACAGTTAAACACCGGGGAGCTGTTTTTT. It encodes CASSWGQLNTGELFF.

The V and J genes are TRBV7-9 and TRBJ2-4; D uncertain. This CDR3 spans 14 amino acids. Looked up from germline, CDR1 is SEHNR and CDR2 is FQNEAQ (reference sequence). V gave up 3 bases and J gave up 7 bases, with 13 bases separating them. CDR3 sequence: CASSLPSPSNIQYF. CDR3 bases: TGTGCCAGCAGCTTGCCCAGTCCCTCTAACATTCAGTACTTC.

The rearrangement joins TRBV20-1 to TRBJ2-1; 11 bases agree with TRBD2. This CDR3 has 19 amino acids. The V and J ends lost 2 bases and 5 bases, in that order; junction bases with no gene match: 17. CDR1 and CDR2 from the germline V gene are DFQATT and SNEGSKA (reference sequence). CDR3 DNA: TGCAGTGCTAGACATAAGGGGCGGACTAGCGGGCGCCCTGACAATGAGCAGTTCTTC. It specifies CSARHKGRTSGRPDNEQFF.

The rearrangement joins TRBV4-3 to TRBJ2-2; the match to TRBD2 covers 9 bases. The V gene's germline CDR1 is LGHNA and CDR2 YSLEER. This CDR3 region has 15 residues. After removal of 0 bases from V and 7 bases from J, the junction contained 3 bases not matched to a gene. DNA for the CDR3: TGCGCCAGCAGCCAAGATAGGACTAGCGTCGGGGAGCTGTTTTTT. Encoded protein: CASSQDRTSVGELFF.

This clonotype was seen only a few times. CDR3 loop: CSVEVRASTDTQYF. The CDR3 DNA follows: TGCAGCGTTGAAGTGAGGGCTAGCACAGATACGCAGTATTTT. This chain joins TRBV29-1 and TRBJ2-3, with D possibly being TRBD2 (5 bases). V lost 1 base, J lost 0 bases, and 8 bases lay in between. This CDR3 has 14 amino acids. Per germline, CDR1 SQVTM and CDR2 ANQGSEA.

To note about this clonotype: A read error may be the cause here, since a much bigger clone is one base away. J is TRBJ2-1 and V is TRBV3-1; TRBD2 might be the D (5 bases). The CDR3 consists of 18 residues. Germline lookup yields CDR1 LGHDT and CDR2 YNNKEL (reference sequence). DNA for the CDR3: TGTGCCATCAGCCAAGCCCTGGGCGGGCCGAAGTCCAATAATGAGCAGTTCTTC. It is translated as CAISQALGGPKSNNEQFF.

This clonotype occurred a few times. The chain carries TRBV5-1 and TRBJ2-5, with TRBD2 matching over 9 bases. Germline CDR1 is SGHRS and CDR2 is YFSETQ. The CDR3 runs 14 residues. Trimming at V came to 6 bases and at J to 1 base, leaving 4 bases not matched to a gene. CDR3 bases: TGCGCCAGCACATCGGGACTAGCCCAAGAGACCCAGTACTTC. It is translated as CASTSGLAQETQYF.

This clonotype was found many times. The rearrangement joins TRBV9 to TRBJ2-7; tentatively, D is TRBD1 (6 bases). CDR1 is SGDLS and CDR2 is YYNGEE in the germline V gene. The CDR3 runs to 15 residues. Trimming took 0 bases from V and 4 from J, leaving 14 bases between them. Written as DNA, the CDR3 is TGTGCCAGCAGCGTAGGTGGACAGTCATTTTACGAGCAGTACTTC. Encoded protein: CASSVGGQSFYEQYF.

This clonotype has a count of ten or more. The chain uses TRBV20-1 and TRBJ2-1, with 16 bases matching TRBD2. Germline V CDR1 and CDR2: DFQATT, SNEGSKA (reference sequence). Trimming at V came to 6 bases and at J to 6 bases, leaving 11 bases not matched to a gene. This CDR3 has 17 residues. This chain's CDR3 is CSAPGTSGRVNANEQFF. The CDR3 coding sequence is TGCAGTGCCCCCGGGACTAGCGGGAGGGTTAACGCCAATGAGCAGTTCTTC.